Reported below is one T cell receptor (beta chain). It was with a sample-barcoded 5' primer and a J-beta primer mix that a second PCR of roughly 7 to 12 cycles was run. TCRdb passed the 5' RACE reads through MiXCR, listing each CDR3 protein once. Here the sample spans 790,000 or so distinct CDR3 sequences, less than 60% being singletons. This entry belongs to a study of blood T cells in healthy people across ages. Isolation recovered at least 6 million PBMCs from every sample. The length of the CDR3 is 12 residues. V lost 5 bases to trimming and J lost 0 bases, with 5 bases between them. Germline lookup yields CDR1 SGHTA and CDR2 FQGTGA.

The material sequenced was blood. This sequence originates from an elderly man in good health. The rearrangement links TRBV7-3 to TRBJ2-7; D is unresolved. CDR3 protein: CASSHDSYEQYF. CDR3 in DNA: TGTGCCAGCAGCCACGACTCCTACGAGCAGTACTTC.